There are a few counts of the clone carrying this TCR beta chain. TCRbeta library construction was performed incorporating unique molecular identifiers. TCRdb processed the PCR reads anew with MiXCR; each CDR3 protein has one entry. The sample contains 450,000 to 600,000 distinct CDR3 sequences, around 20% of which appear only once. The data derive from a study of T-cell reconstitution after alpha-beta-depleted transplantation in children. Germline V gene data show CDR1 as SQVTM and CDR2 as ANQGSEA. The length of the CDR3 is 15 residues. V lost 4 bases to trimming and J lost 4 bases; unmatched junction nucleotides: 10.

The material sequenced was PBMCs from the stem cell graft donor, taken from the stem cell graft. The TCR originated in a human donor who donated a stem cell graft to a child with acute lymphoblastic leukemia. The chain uses TRBV29-1 and TRBJ1-2; 9 bases are shared with TRBD1. CDR3 coding DNA: TGCAGCGTTGGGGGGTGGACAGGGGCGATCTATGGCTACACCTTC. Protein: CSVGGWTGAIYGYTF.